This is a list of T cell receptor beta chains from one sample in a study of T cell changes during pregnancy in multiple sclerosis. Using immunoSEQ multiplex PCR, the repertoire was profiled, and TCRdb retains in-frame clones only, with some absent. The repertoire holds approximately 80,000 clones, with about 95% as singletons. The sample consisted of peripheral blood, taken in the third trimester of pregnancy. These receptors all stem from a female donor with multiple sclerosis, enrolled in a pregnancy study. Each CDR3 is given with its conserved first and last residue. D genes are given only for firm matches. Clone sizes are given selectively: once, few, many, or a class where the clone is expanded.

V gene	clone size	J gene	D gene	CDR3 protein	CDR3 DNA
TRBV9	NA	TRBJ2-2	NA	CASSEQLFTGELFF	TGTGCCAGCAGCGAGCAATTATTCACCGGGGAGCTGTTTTTT
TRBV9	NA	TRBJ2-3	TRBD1	CASSDHPGTGTDTQYF	TGTGCCAGCAGCGATCACCCCGGGACAGGCACAGATACGCAGTATTTT
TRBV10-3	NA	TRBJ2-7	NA	CASQGREGSEYF	TGTGCCTCCCAAGGCAGGGAAGGATCTGAGTACTTC
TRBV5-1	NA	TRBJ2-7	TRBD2	CASSSTGGGLLYEQYF	TGCGCCAGCAGCTCGACGGGCGGGGGGCTCCTATACGAGCAGTACTTC
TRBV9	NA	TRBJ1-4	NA	CASSSNREINEKLFF	TGTGCCAGCAGCTCCAACAGGGAGATTAATGAAAAACTGTTTTTT
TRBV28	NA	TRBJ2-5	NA	CASSFLSGGRQTQYF	TGTGCCAGCAGTTTTTTATCCGGAGGGCGGCAGACCCAGTACTTC
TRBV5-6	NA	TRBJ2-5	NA	CASSLVSGSEYQETQYF	TGTGCCAGCAGCTTGGTTTCCGGGTCGGAGTACCAAGAGACCCAGTACTTC
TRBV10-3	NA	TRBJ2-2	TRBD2	CAISDGLAGGPGTGELFF	TGTGCCATCAGTGACGGACTAGCGGGGGGCCCCGGCACCGGGGAGCTGTTTTTT
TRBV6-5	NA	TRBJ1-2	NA	CASSYSRERSYGYTF	TGTGCCAGCAGTTACTCGAGGGAGCGCAGCTATGGCTACACCTTC
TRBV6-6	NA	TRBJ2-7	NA	CATSSYEQYF	TGTGCCACCTCTTCGTACGAGCAGTACTTC
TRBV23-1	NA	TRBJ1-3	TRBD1	CASSQKPGQGKTIYF	TGCGCCAGCAGTCAAAAGCCGGGACAGGGAAAGACCATATATTTT
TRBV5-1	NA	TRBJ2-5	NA	CASSLGPQETQYF	TGCGCCAGCAGCTTGGGGCCCCAAGAGACCCAGTACTTC
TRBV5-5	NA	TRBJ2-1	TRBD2	CASSSGGQYNEQFF	TGTGCCAGCAGCAGCGGGGGGCAATACAATGAGCAGTTCTTC
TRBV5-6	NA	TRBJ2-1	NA	CASSFGAEQFF	TGTGCCAGCAGCTTTGGGGCCGAGCAGTTCTTC
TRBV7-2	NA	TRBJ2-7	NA	CASSTRDTYEQYF	TGTGCCAGCAGCACCCGGGACACCTACGAGCAGTACTTC
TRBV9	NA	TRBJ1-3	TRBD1	CASSEPGQGTGNTIYF	TGTGCCAGCAGCGAACCGGGACAGGGGACTGGAAACACCATATATTTT
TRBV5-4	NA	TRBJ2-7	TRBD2	CASSSMGRAEQYF	TGTGCCAGCAGCTCCATGGGGAGGGCCGAGCAGTACTTC
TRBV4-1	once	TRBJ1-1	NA	CASSPSQGALTEAFF	TGCGCCAGCAGTCCCTCGCAAGGGGCACTCACTGAAGCTTTCTTT
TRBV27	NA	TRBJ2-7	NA	CASSPDPRGFTYEQYF	TGTGCCAGCAGCCCCGACCCGCGGGGATTTACCTACGAGCAGTACTTC
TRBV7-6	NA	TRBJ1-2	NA	CASSSGTDGYTF	TGTGCCAGCAGCTCGGGGACTGATGGCTACACCTTC
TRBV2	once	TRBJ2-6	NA	CASRTGTGVSGANVLTF	TGTGCCAGCAGGACCGGGACTGGAGTCTCTGGGGCCAACGTCCTGACTTTC
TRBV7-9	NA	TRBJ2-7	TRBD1	CASSYPLGTGSYEQYF	TGTGCCAGCAGCTACCCCCTCGGGACAGGGAGTTACGAGCAGTACTTC
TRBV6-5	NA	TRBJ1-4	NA	CASSLAGEKLFF	TGTGCCAGCAGTTTGGCAGGTGAAAAACTGTTTTTT
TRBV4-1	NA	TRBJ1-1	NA	CASRSGRGAFF	TGCGCCAGCAGGTCTGGGAGAGGAGCTTTCTTT
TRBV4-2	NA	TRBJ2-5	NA	CASSQKIAGTQETQYF	TGTGCCAGCAGCCAGAAAATTGCGGGGACCCAAGAGACCCAGTACTTC
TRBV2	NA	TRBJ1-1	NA	CASRAGFTEAFF	TGTGCCAGCAGAGCAGGTTTCACTGAAGCTTTCTTT
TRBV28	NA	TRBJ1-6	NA	CASSFWGPDSPLHF	TGTGCCAGCAGTTTTTGGGGCCCCGATTCACCCCTCCACTTT
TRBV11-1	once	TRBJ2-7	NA	CASSLAHGGTYEQYF	TGTGCCAGCAGCTTAGCGCACGGCGGGACCTACGAGCAGTACTTC
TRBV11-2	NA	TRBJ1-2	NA	CASSLAQDYGYTF	TGTGCCAGCAGCTTAGCACAGGACTATGGCTACACCTTC
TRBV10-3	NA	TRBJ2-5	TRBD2	CAISPLAGGETQYF	TGTGCCATCAGTCCACTAGCGGGGGGGGAGACCCAGTACTTC
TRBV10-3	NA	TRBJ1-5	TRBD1	CAISEGQGSPQHF	TGTGCCATCAGTGAGGGACAGGGTTCTCCCCAGCATTTT
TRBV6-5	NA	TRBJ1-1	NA	CASTPRGVQGTEAFF	TGTGCCAGCACTCCCAGAGGGGTTCAGGGGACTGAAGCTTTCTTT
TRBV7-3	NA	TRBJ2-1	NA	CASSAGRANEQFF	TGTGCCAGCAGCGCCGGCAGGGCGAATGAGCAGTTCTTC
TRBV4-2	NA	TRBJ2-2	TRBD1	CASSQAPGQGRPGELFF	TGTGCCAGCAGCCAAGCCCCGGGACAGGGACGTCCCGGGGAGCTGTTTTTT
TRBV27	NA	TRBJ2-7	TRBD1	CASSSISGTDSSYEQYF	TGTGCCAGCAGTTCAATCTCCGGGACAGATTCCTCCTACGAGCAGTACTTC
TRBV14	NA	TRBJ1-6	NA	CASSSSLNSPLHF	TGTGCCAGCAGTAGCAGCTTGAATTCACCCCTCCACTTT
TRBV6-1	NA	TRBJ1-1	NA	CASSSGPLNTEAFF	TGTGCCAGCAGTTCAGGGCCTCTGAACACTGAAGCTTTCTTT
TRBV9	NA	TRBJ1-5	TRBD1	CASGGQGSNQPQHF	TGTGCCAGCGGAGGACAGGGGAGCAATCAGCCCCAGCATTTT
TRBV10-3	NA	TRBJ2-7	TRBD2	CAIGPAGGPEQYF	TGTGCCATTGGGCCAGCGGGGGGTCCCGAGCAGTACTTC
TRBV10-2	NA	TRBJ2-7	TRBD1	CASSRDSTYEQYF	TGCGCCAGCAGCCGGGACAGCACCTACGAGCAGTACTTC
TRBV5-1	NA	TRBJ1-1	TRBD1	CASSKGGTGRDTEAFF	TGCGCCAGCTCAAAGGGCGGGACAGGGAGGGACACTGAAGCTTTCTTT
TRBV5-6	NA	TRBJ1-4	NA	CASSLKTMLGWATNEKLFF	TGTGCCAGCAGCTTAAAGACAATGTTAGGTTGGGCAACTAATGAAAAACTGTTTTTT
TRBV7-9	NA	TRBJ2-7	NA	CASSSPLWGPYEQYF	TGTGCCAGCAGCTCCCCCCTATGGGGCCCCTACGAGCAGTACTTC
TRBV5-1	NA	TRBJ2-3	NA	CASSLSADTQYF	TGCGCCAGCAGCTTGTCGGCAGATACGCAGTATTTT
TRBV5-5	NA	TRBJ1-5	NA	CASSFGTLHQPQHF	TGTGCCAGCAGCTTCGGGACACTTCATCAGCCCCAGCATTTT